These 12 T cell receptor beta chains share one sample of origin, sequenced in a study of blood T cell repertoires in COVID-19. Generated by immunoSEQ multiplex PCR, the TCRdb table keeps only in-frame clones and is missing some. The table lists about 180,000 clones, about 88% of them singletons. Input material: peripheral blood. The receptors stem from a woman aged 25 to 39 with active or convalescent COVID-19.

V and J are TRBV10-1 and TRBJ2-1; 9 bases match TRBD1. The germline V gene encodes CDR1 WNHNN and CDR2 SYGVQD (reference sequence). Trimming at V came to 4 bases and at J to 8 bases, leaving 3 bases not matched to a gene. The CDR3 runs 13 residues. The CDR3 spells CASSGTGGHEQFF. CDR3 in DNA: TGCGCCAGCAGTGGCACAGGGGGCCATGAGCAGTTCTTC.

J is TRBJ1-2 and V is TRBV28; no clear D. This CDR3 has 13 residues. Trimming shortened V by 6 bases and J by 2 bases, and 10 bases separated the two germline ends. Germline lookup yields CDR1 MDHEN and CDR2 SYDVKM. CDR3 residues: CASRIRGNYGYTF. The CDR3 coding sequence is TGTGCCAGCAGAATCCGGGGAAACTATGGCTACACCTTC.

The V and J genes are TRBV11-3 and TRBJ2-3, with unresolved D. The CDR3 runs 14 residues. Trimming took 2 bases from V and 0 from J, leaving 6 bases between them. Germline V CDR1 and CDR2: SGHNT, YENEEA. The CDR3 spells CASSLIVSTDTQYF. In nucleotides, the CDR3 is TGTGCCAGCAGCTTAATCGTCAGCACAGATACGCAGTATTTT.

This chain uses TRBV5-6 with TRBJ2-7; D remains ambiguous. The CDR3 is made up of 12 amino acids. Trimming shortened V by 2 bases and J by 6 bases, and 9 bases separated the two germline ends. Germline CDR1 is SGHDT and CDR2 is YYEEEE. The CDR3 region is CASSLVSSEQYF. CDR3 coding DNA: TGTGCCAGCAGCTTAGTTTCGAGCGAGCAGTACTTC. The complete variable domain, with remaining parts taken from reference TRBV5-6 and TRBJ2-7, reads DAGVTQSPTHLIKTRGQQVTLRCSPKSGHDTVSWYQQALGQGPQFIFQYYEEEERQRGNFPDRFSGHQFPNYSSELNVNALLLGDSALYLCASSLVSSEQYFGPGTRLTVT.

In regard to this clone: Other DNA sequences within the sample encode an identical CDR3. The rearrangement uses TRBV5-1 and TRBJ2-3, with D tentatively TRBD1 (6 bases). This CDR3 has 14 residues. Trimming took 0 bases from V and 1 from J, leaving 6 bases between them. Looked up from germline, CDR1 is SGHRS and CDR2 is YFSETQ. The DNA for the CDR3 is TGCGCCAGCAGCTTGGACAGGGGCACAGATACGCAGTATTTT. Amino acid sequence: CASSLDRGTDTQYF.

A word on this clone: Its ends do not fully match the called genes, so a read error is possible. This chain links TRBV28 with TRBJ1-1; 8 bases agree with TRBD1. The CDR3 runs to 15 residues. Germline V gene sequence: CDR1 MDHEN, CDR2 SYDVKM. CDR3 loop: CASRTLTGGNAEAFF. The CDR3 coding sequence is TGTGCCAGCAGAACTCTCACAGGGGGGAACGCTGAAGCTTTCTTT. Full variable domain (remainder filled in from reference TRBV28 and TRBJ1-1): DVKVTQSSRYLVKRTGEKVFLECVQDMDHENMFWYRQDPGLGLRLIYFSYDVKMKEKGDIPEGYSVSREKKERFSLILESASTNQTSMYLCASRTLTGGNAEAFFGQGTRLTVV.

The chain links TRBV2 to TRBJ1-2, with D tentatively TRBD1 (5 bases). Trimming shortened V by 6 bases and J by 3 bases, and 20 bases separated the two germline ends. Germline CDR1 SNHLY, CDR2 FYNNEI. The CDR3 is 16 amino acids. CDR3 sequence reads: CASREKRQMTHYGYTF. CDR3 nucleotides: TGTGCCAGCAGGGAAAAAAGACAGATGACACACTATGGCTACACCTTC.

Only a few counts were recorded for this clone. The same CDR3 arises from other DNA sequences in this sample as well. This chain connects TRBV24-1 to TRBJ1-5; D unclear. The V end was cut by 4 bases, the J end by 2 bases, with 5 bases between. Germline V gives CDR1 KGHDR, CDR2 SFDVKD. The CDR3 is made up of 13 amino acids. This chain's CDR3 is CATSDRGNQPQHF. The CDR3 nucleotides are TGTGCCACCAGTGACCGGGGCAATCAGCCCCAGCATTTT.

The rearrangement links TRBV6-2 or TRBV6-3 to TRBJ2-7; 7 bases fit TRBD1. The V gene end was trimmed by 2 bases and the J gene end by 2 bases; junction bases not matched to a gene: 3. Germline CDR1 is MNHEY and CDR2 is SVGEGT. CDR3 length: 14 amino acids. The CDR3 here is CASSYRQGAYEQYF. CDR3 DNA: TGTGCCAGCAGTTACCGCCAGGGGGCCTACGAGCAGTACTTC.

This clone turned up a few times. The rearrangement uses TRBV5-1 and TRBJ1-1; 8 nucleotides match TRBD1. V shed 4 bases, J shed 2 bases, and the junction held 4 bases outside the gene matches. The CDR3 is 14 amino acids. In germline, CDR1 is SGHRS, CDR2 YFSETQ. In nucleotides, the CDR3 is TGCGCCAGCAGCGCGGGACAGGTAAACACTGAAGCTTTCTTT. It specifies CASSAGQVNTEAFF.

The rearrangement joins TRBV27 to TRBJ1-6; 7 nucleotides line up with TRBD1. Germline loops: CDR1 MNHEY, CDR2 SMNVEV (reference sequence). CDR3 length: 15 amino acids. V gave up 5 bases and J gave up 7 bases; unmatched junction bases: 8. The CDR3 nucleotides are TGTGCCAGCAGTGCCTTGGACAGGCCCAATTCACCCCTCCACTTT. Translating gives CASSALDRPNSPLHF.

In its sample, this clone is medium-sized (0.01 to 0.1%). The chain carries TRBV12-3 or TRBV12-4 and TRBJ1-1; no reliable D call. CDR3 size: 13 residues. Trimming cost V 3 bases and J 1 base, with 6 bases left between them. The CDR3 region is CASSFDSNTEAFF. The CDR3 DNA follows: TGTGCCAGCAGTTTTGACTCGAACACTGAAGCTTTCTTT.